In its sample, the clone carrying this T cell receptor (beta chain) was seen a few times. No antigen is known for it. The CDR3 is 12 amino acids. Between the trimmed V and J ends, which lost 6 bases and 7 bases, there was a span of 12 bases. This specimen comes from a study of T-cell memory formation after mild COVID-19. From the 5' RACE reads, TCRdb called clonotypes with MiXCR, one entry per CDR3 protein. The table has a few hundred thousand distinct CDR3 sequences, around 30% seen once. Study observations and caveats: Most CD4+ clones that shrank were in CM and EM, while CD8+ ones turned up in EMRA.

Sequenced input: PBMCs or a T cell subset sorted from them (not recorded which). The J gene is TRBJ1-2, the V gene TRBV12-3 or TRBV12-4; no clear D. This TCR was sampled from an adult woman who had mild COVID-19 (a few samples of this study predate the infection). Cell type and time point are not known. The CDR3 DNA reads as TGTGCCAGCAGCGTACAGAACCTTGGCTACACCTTC. Translated, it gives CASSVQNLGYTF.